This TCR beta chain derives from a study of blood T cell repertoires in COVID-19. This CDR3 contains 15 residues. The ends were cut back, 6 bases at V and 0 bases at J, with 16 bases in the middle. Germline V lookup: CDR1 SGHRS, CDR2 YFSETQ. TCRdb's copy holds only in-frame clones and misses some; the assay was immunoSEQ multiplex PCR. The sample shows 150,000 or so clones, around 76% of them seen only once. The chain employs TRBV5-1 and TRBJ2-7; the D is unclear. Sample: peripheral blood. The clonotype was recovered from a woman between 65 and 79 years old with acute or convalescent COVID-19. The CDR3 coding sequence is TGCGCCAGCACTCCTGGATCAGGCTACTCCTACGAGCAGTACTTC. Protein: CASTPGSGYSYEQYF.